This T cell receptor beta chain was profiled in a study of blood T cell repertoires in COVID-19. Assay used: immunoSEQ multiplex PCR; TCRdb lists only in-frame clones, some missing. There are about 210,000 clones in the sample; approximately 85% occur only once, and roughly 2.2% lies in the top ten. One Seattle source followed patients from active infection through their disease course. This clone has just a few counts. The length of the CDR3 is 13 residues. The germline gives CDR1 ENHRY, CDR2 SYGVKD. V was pared by 9 bases and J by 4 bases, with 15 bases between. This chain connects TRBV10-3 to TRBJ1-1; the D gene is possibly TRBD1 (5 bases). The sequenced sample consisted of peripheral blood. The sequence came from a woman in her sixties or seventies with COVID-19, enrolled during active disease. This chain's CDR3 is CAMGRGIGTEAFF. In DNA form, the CDR3 reads TGTGCCATGGGCCGGGGGATTGGCACTGAAGCTTTCTTT.